This TCR beta chain derives from a study of graft-versus-host responses after intestinal transplantation. Turning to the study itself: Recipients got multivisceral, liver-intestinal, or isolated intestinal transplants.

V was shortened by 0 bases and J by 4 bases, with 10 bases between the two germline ends. This CDR3 contains 14 residues. From germline, CDR1 is SEHNR and CDR2 FQNEAQ (reference sequence). To note about this clone: Its antigen is currently unknown.

The data were produced by immunoSEQ multiplex PCR, yet TCRdb's version contains in-frame clones alone and is incomplete. The sample yields about 70,000 clones, roughly 89% seen once. General observations from the study: Allografts of patients with graft-donor T cell macrochimerism showed high graft-versus-host to host-versus-graft clone ratios. Early post-transplant HvG declines were associated with peak circulating GvH clone levels. GvH clones turned up in recipient marrow; some had shown up first in ileum or blood.

This sequence joins TRBV7-9 and TRBJ2-7, with D possibly TRBD2 on 5 matching bases. This material consisted of unstimulated CD8+ T cells sorted from spleen or lymph node cells, taken before transplant. The TCR was taken from a human donor who was the organ donor for an intestinal transplant. CDR3 sequence reads: CASSLAGSGYEQYV. The CDR3 nucleotides read TGTGCCAGCAGCTTAGCTGGGTCGGGGTACGAGCAGTACGTC.